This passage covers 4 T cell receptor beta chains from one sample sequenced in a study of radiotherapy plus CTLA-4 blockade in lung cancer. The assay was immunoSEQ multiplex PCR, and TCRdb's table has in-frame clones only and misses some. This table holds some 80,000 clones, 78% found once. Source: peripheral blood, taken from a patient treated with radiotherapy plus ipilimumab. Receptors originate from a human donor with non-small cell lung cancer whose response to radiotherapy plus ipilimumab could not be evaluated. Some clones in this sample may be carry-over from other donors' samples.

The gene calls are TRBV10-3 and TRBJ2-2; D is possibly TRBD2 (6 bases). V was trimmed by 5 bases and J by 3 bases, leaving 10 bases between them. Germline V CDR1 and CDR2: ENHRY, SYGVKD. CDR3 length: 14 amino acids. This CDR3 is CAISKREDTGELFF. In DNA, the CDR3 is TGTGCCATCAGTAAAAGGGAGGACACCGGGGAGCTGTTTTTT.

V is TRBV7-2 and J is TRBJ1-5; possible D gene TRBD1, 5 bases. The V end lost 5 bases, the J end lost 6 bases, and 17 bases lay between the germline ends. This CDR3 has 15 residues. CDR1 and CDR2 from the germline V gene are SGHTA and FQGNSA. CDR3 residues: CASSRDRGLGQPQHF. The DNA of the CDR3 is TGTGCCAGCAGCCGGGACCGGGGACTCGGTCAGCCCCAGCATTTT.

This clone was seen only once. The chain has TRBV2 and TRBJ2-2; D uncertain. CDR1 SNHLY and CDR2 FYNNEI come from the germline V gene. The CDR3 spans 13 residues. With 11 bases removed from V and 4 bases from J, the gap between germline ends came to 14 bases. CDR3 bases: TGTGCCCAGAGGTCCGGATTCACCGGGGAGCTGTTTTTT. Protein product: CAQRSGFTGELFF.

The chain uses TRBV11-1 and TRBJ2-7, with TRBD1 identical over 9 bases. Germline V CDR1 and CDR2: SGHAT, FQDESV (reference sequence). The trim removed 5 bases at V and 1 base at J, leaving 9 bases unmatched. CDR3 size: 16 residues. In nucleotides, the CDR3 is TGTGCCAGCAGCCCTAGAGGGACAGGGAGGTCCTACGAGCAGTACTTC. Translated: CASSPRGTGRSYEQYF. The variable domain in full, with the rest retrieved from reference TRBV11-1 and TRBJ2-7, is EAEVAQSPRYKITEKSQAVAFWCDPISGHATLYWYRQILGQGPELLVQFQDESVVDDSQLPKDRFSAERLKGVDSTLKIQPAELGDSAMYLCASSPRGTGRSYEQYFGPGTRLTVT.